The rows below give T cell receptor beta chains drawn from one sample of a study of CD8 T cells in Susac syndrome. TCRdb reprocessed the immunoSEQ multiplex PCR reads via MiXCR and lists one record per CDR3 protein. The table shows 95,000 or so distinct CDR3 sequences, with about 93% occurring only once. The sample was CD8+ T cells from PBMCs. The origin of the receptors is a human donor in good health. CDR3s leave out the opening cysteine and the closing phenylalanine or tryptophan.

v_call: TRBV7-8
cdr3_length: 14
j_call: TRBJ2-2
cdr3_aa: ASSRAGGTGTGELF

v_call: TRBV13
cdr3_length: 11
j_call: TRBJ1-1
cdr3_aa: ASSFSVRAEAF

v_call: TRBV10-3
cdr3_length: 12
j_call: TRBJ2-7
cdr3_aa: AIRNYLGPYEQY

v_call: TRBV27
cdr3_length: 16
j_call: TRBJ2-3
cdr3_aa: ASSKSGWASGVGDTQY

v_call: TRBV6-5
cdr3_length: 13
j_call: TRBJ2-1
cdr3_aa: ASSRDLSSYNEQF

v_call: TRBV18
cdr3_length: 14
j_call: TRBJ2-1
cdr3_aa: ASSPGRKVGYNEQF

v_call: TRBV5-5
cdr3_length: 12
j_call: TRBJ1-2
cdr3_aa: ASSLPYSNYGYT

v_call: TRBV6-1
cdr3_length: 9
j_call: TRBJ2-1
cdr3_aa: AEGQYNEQF

v_call: TRBV5-6
cdr3_length: 11
j_call: TRBJ2-1
cdr3_aa: ASSWTNREGQF

v_call: TRBV29-1
cdr3_length: 12
j_call: TRBJ2-7
cdr3_aa: SVEGQGRTYEQY

v_call: TRBV20-1
cdr3_length: 12
j_call: TRBJ1-4
cdr3_aa: SARPTGFNEKLF

v_call: TRBV9
cdr3_length: 14
j_call: TRBJ2-2
cdr3_aa: ASSSIGVANTGELF

v_call: TRBV12-3/TRBV12-4
cdr3_length: 12
j_call: TRBJ2-5
cdr3_aa: ASSTTDSQETQY

v_call: TRBV7-6
cdr3_length: 13
j_call: TRBJ2-3
cdr3_aa: ASSLMAGDTDTQY

v_call: TRBV3-1
cdr3_length: 11
j_call: TRBJ2-3
cdr3_aa: ASSQDVSDTQY

v_call: TRBV6-5
cdr3_length: 12
j_call: TRBJ2-3
cdr3_aa: ASSPRTGTDTQY

v_call: TRBV2
cdr3_length: 13
j_call: TRBJ2-5
cdr3_aa: ASTSRFGRKETQY

v_call: TRBV5-6
cdr3_length: 12
j_call: TRBJ2-2
cdr3_aa: ASSLGLAHGELF

v_call: TRBV7-2
cdr3_length: 15
j_call: TRBJ1-2
cdr3_aa: ASSLDFLDRDLYGYT

v_call: TRBV6-5
cdr3_length: 12
j_call: TRBJ2-2
cdr3_aa: ASSYSSGTGELF

v_call: TRBV13
cdr3_length: 11
j_call: TRBJ2-7
cdr3_aa: ASSPWEGQEQY

v_call: TRBV9
cdr3_length: 12
j_call: TRBJ2-1
cdr3_aa: ASSGTTSGGPPF

v_call: TRBV11-2
cdr3_length: 12
j_call: TRBJ2-5
cdr3_aa: ASRPGGAAETQY

v_call: TRBV7-2
cdr3_length: 13
j_call: TRBJ2-1
cdr3_aa: ASSLGRGPYNEQF

v_call: TRBV6-6
cdr3_length: 11
j_call: TRBJ1-6
cdr3_aa: ASSLWGNGPLH

v_call: TRBV29-1
cdr3_length: 11
j_call: TRBJ2-5
cdr3_aa: SVEDMGARGQY

v_call: TRBV21-1
cdr3_length: 16
j_call: TRBJ2-7
cdr3_aa: ASSPNGATERYSYEQY

v_call: TRBV29-1
cdr3_length: 12
j_call: TRBJ2-1
cdr3_aa: SVISASSYNEQF

v_call: TRBV12-3/TRBV12-4
cdr3_length: 11
j_call: TRBJ2-7
cdr3_aa: ASSSGLLGEQY

v_call: TRBV9
cdr3_length: 13
j_call: TRBJ2-3
cdr3_aa: ASSDGGGNTDTQY

v_call: TRBV5-5
cdr3_length: 10
j_call: TRBJ2-1
cdr3_aa: ASSLYRDEQF

v_call: TRBV7-9
cdr3_length: 12
j_call: TRBJ1-5
cdr3_aa: ASSPRGPNQPQH

v_call: TRBV6-1
cdr3_length: 13
j_call: TRBJ2-1
cdr3_aa: ASSEWDRGLNEQF

v_call: TRBV19
cdr3_length: 16
j_call: TRBJ2-2
cdr3_aa: ASTQDRGILVRTGELF

v_call: TRBV12-3/TRBV12-4
cdr3_length: 12
j_call: TRBJ2-7
cdr3_aa: ASSRLAGEYEQY

v_call: TRBV29-1
cdr3_length: 8
j_call: TRBJ1-2
cdr3_aa: SVVQQGYT

v_call: TRBV9
cdr3_length: 14
j_call: TRBJ2-2
cdr3_aa: ASSARTGENTGELF

v_call: TRBV12-3/TRBV12-4
cdr3_length: 10
j_call: TRBJ2-7
cdr3_aa: ASSSQRGVSD

v_call: TRBV5-6
cdr3_length: 12
j_call: TRBJ2-3
cdr3_aa: ASSQGASTDTQY

v_call: TRBV13
cdr3_length: 12
j_call: TRBJ1-1
cdr3_aa: ASSVNGVNTEAF

v_call: TRBV12-5
cdr3_length: 13
j_call: TRBJ2-3
cdr3_aa: ASGLFFTSTDTQY

v_call: TRBV25-1
cdr3_length: 13
j_call: TRBJ1-5
cdr3_aa: ASSEGELFNQPQH

v_call: TRBV3-1
cdr3_length: 12
j_call: TRBJ1-6
cdr3_aa: ASSQDPGNSPLH

v_call: TRBV2
cdr3_length: 12
j_call: TRBJ1-1
cdr3_aa: ASRYSGGTAEAF

v_call: TRBV29-1
cdr3_length: 10
j_call: TRBJ1-1
cdr3_aa: SVGGRGPEAF

v_call: TRBV19
cdr3_length: 13
j_call: TRBJ1-5
cdr3_aa: ASRGQGAGNQPQH

v_call: TRBV5-4
cdr3_length: 16
j_call: TRBJ2-5
cdr3_aa: ASSLAGWGLERGETQY

v_call: TRBV6-2/TRBV6-3
cdr3_length: 11
j_call: TRBJ2-7
cdr3_aa: ATSVSLSYEQY

v_call: TRBV7-9
cdr3_length: 12
j_call: TRBJ1-6
cdr3_aa: ASSSRGERSPLH

v_call: TRBV2
cdr3_length: 11
j_call: TRBJ2-3
cdr3_aa: ASLRGATDTQY